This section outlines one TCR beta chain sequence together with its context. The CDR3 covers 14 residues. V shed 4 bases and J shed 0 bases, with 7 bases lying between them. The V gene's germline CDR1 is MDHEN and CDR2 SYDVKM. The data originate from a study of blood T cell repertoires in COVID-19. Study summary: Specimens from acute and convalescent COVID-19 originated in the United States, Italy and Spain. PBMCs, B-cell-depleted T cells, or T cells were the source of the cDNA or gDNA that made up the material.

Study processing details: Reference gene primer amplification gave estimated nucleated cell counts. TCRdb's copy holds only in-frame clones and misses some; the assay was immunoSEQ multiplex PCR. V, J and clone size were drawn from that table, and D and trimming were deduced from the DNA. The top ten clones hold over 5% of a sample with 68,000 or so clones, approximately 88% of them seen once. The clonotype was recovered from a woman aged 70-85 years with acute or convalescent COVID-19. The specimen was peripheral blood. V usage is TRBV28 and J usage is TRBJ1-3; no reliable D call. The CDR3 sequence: CASSSSFSGNTIYF. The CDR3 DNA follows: TGTGCCAGCAGTTCGTCCTTCTCTGGAAACACCATATATTTT.